Sequencing of this T cell receptor beta chain was carried out in a study of blood T cell repertoires in COVID-19. Across the study: Sites across the United States, Italy and Spain contributed samples from acute and convalescent COVID-19. In each case, the material was cDNA or gDNA derived from T cells, B-cell-depleted T cells, or PBMCs.

The V gene's germline CDR1 is SGHKS and CDR2 YYEKEE (reference sequence). Trimming removed 4 bases at V and 7 bases at J, with 15 bases between. This CDR3 region has 14 residues. In the original workflow: Nucleated cell counts were estimated from reference gene primer amplification. TCRdb's copy holds only in-frame clones and misses some; the assay was immunoSEQ multiplex PCR. V and J calls and clone size are those listed in that table; D and trimming were worked out from the DNA. Of about 210,000 clones listed, around four fifths are singletons. Sequencing was performed on peripheral blood. The J gene is TRBJ1-5, the V gene TRBV5-5, with D maybe TRBD1 (5 bases). The sequence derives from a woman in her forties or fifties with active or convalescent COVID-19. CDR3 bases: TGTGCCAGCAGCCCGGGAGCTTGGGGGCAGCCCCAGCATTTT. It encodes CASSPGAWGQPQHF. Complete variable domain (other parts from reference TRBV5-5 and TRBJ1-5): DAGVTQSPTHLIKTRGQQVTLRCSPISGHKSVSWYQQVLGQGPQFIFQYYEKEERGRGNFPDRFSARQFPNYSSELNVNALLLGDSALYLCASSPGAWGQPQHFGDGTRLSIL.